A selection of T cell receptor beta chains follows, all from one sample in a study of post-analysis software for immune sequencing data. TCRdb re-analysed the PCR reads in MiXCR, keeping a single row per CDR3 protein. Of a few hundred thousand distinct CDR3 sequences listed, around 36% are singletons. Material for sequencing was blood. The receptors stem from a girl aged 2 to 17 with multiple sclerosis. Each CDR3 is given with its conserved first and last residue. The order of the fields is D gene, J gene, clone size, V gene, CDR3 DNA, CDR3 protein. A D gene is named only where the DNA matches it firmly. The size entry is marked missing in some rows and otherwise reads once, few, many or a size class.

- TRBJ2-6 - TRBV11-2 TGTGCCAGCAGCAAAACAGGGACTGGGGCCAACGTCCTGACTTTC CASSKTGTGANVLTF
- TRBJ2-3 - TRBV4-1 TGCGCCAGCAGCCAAGGGACGGCGGTGAGCACAGATACGCAGTATTTT CASSQGTAVSTDTQYF
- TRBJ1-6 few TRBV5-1 TGCGCCAGCAGCTCCGGGGGCGCGGTTAATTCACCCCTCCACTTT CASSSGGAVNSPLHF
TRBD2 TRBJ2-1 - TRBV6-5 TGTGCCAGCAGTTACCACGGACTAGCGGGGGGGCTTTACAATGAGCAGTTCTTC CASSYHGLAGGLYNEQFF
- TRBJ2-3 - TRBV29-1 TGCAGCGTCCGACCTTTGACAGATACGCAGTATTTT CSVRPLTDTQYF
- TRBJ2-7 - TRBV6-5 TGTGCCACCTCGGACATAGCCTACGAGCAGTACTTC CATSDIAYEQYF
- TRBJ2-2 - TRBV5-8 TGTGCCAGCAGACCCGGACACCACTCGAACACCGGGGAGCTGTTTTTT CASRPGHHSNTGELFF
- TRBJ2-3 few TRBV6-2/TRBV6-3 TGTGCCAGCAGTGGTCGTACAGATACGCAGTATTTT CASSGRTDTQYF
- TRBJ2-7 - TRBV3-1 TGTGCCAGCAGCCTCAGGGAACCCCCCACCTACGAGCAGTACTTC CASSLREPPTYEQYF
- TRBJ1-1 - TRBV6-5 TGTGCCAGCAGTTACGATTCCCGCCAGGGGAACACTGAAGCTTTCTTT CASSYDSRQGNTEAFF
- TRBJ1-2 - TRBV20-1 TGCAGTGCACCAGCACCCGAAAGCTATGGCTACACCTTC CSAPAPESYGYTF
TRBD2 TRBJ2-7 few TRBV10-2 TGCGCCAGCAGTGAGGGGGGACTAGCGGGGGACGAGCAGTACTTC CASSEGGLAGDEQYF
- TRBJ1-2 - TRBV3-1 TGTGCCAGCAGCCAAAGAATCCCGGGAGAACGGGGAGGCTACACCTTC CASSQRIPGERGGYTF
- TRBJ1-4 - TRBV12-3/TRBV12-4 TGTGCCAGCAGAACCGGGACCGGTAATGAAAAACTGTTTTTT CASRTGTGNEKLFF
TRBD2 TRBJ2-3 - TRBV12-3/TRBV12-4 TGTGCCAGCAGTTCTTTGGGGGGACTAGCGGTAATCAGGGATACGCAGTATTTT CASSSLGGLAVIRDTQYF
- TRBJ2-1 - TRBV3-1 TGTGCCAGCAGCCAATTCCCTTCGAGCTCCTACAATGAGCGGTTCTTC CASSQFPSSSYNERFF
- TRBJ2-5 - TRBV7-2 TGTGCCAGCAGCCCCAGGGTTTGGGCTACCCCCCAAGAGACCCAGTACTTC CASSPRVWATPQETQYF
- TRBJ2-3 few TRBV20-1 TGCAGTGCTAGCCAGAGCACAGATACGCAGTATTTT CSASQSTDTQYF
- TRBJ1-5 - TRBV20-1 TGCAGTGCCAACTCCAGGACAGTTCTTACTCAGCCCCAGCATTTT CSANSRTVLTQPQHF
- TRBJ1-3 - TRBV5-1 TGCGCCAGCAGCTTGGCCTCCGGACAGGGAAACACCATATATTTT CASSLASGQGNTIYF
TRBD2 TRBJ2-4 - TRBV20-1 TGCAGTGCTAGTCATAGGACTAGCGGGGGGGACCTAGCCAAAAACATTCAGTACTTC CSASHRTSGGDLAKNIQYF
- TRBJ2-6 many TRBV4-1 TGCGCCAGCAGCCAATCCAAGGGGGCCAACGTCCTGACTTTC CASSQSKGANVLTF
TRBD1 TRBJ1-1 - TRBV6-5 TGTGCCAGCAGAAACTGGCGGGACAGGGGTTCTGAAGCTTTCTTT CASRNWRDRGSEAFF
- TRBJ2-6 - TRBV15 TGTGCCACCAGCAGAGAGGGGATTTCGGGGGCCAACGTCCTGACTTTC CATSREGISGANVLTF
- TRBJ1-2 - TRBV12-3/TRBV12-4 TGTGCCAGCACAGGCGGGGGATGGAACTATGGCTACACCTTC CASTGGGWNYGYTF
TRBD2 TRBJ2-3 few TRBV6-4 TGTGCCACCTCCGGGAGGGGAGGGGTAGGAGATACGCAGTATTTT CATSGRGGVGDTQYF
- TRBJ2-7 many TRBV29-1 TGCAGCGTTGAAGGGAGGTTCTACGAGCAGTACTTC CSVEGRFYEQYF
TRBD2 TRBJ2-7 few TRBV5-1 TGCGCCAGCGCGACTAGCGGGGGGATCTACGAGCAGTACTTC CASATSGGIYEQYF
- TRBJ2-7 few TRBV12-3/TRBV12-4 TGTGCCAGCACCGGGATGGTGGACCCCTACGAGCAGTACTTC CASTGMVDPYEQYF
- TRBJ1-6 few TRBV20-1 TGCAGTGCTAGAGATTCCCGAGGATCCTATAATTCACCCCTCCACTTT CSARDSRGSYNSPLHF